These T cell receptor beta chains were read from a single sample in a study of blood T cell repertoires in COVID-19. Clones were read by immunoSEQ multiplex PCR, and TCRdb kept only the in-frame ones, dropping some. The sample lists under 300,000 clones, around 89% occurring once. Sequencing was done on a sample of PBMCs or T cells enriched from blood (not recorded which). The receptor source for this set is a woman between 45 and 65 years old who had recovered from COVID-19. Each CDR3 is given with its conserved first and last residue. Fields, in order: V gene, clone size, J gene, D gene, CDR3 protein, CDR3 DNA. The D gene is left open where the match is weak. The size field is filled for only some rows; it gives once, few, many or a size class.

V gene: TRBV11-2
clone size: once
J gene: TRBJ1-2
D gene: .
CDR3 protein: CASSLEGLVNTF
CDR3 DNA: TGTGCCAGCAGCTTGGAAGGACTCGTCAACACCTTC

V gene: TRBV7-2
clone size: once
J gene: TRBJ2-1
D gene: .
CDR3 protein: CASSLVGSVSYNEQFF
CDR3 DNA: TGTGCCAGCAGCTTAGTTGGTAGCGTGTCCTACAATGAGCAGTTCTTC

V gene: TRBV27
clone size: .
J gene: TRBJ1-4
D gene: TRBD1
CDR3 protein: CASSLLGTVNNEKLFF
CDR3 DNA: TGTGCCAGCAGTTTGTTAGGGACAGTTAATAATGAAAAACTGTTTTTT

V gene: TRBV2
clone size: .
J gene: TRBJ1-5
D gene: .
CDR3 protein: CASTPGSLNQPQHF
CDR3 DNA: TGTGCCAGTACCCCCGGGAGTCTCAATCAGCCCCAGCATTTT

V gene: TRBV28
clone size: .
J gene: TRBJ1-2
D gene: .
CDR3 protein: CASSPPGGNRGYTF
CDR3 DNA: TGTGCCAGCAGTCCCCCCGGCGGAAATCGGGGCTACACCTTC

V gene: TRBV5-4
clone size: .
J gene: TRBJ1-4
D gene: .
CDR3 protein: CASSLDRVSEKLFF
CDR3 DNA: TGTGCCAGCAGCTTGGACAGGGTGAGCGAAAAACTGTTTTTT

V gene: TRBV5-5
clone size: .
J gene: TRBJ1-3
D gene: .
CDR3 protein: CASSLFQASSGNTIYF
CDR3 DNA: TGTGCCAGCAGCTTGTTCCAGGCGAGCTCTGGAAACACCATATATTTT

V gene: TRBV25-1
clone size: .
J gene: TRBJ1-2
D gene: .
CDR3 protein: CASSRENNYGYTF
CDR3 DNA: TGTGCCAGCAGTAGAGAAAACAACTATGGCTACACCTTC

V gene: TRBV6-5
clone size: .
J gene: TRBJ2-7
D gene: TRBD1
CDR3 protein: CASREDRAPYEQYF
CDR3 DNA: TGTGCCAGCAGGGAGGACAGGGCCCCCTACGAGCAGTACTTC

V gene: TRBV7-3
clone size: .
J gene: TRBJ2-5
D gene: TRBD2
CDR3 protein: CASSSQGLARETQYF
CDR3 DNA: TGTGCCAGCAGCAGCCAGGGACTAGCGAGGGAGACCCAGTACTTC

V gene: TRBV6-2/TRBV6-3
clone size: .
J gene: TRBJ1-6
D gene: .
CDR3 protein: CASSNRDASSPLHF
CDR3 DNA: TGTGCCAGCAGTAACCGGGATGCCAGTTCACCCCTCCACTTT

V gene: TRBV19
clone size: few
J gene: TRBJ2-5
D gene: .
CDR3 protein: CASSIQVAFQETQYF
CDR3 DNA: TGTGCCAGTAGTATACAGGTGGCTTTCCAAGAGACCCAGTACTTC

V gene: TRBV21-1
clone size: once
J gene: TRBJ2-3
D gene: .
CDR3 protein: CASSKSRKTSEADTQYF
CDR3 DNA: TGTGCCAGCAGCAAAAGTAGGAAGACTAGCGAGGCAGATACGCAGTATTTT

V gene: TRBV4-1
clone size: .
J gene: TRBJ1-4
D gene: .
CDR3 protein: CASSQDRGQGATNEKLFF
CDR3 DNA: TGCGCCAGCAGCCAAGATAGGGGACAAGGGGCGACTAATGAAAAACTGTTTTTT

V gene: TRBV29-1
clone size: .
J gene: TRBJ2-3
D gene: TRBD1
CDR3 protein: CSAGQGVKDTQYF
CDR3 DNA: TGCAGCGCGGGACAGGGGGTGAAAGATACGCAGTATTTT

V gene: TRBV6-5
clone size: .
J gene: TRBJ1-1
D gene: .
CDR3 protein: CASSSERTTEAFF
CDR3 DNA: TGTGCCAGCAGTAGCGAGAGAACCACTGAAGCTTTCTTT